The 32 T cell receptor beta chains given below trace back to one sample, sequenced in a study of neurological immune-mediated disorders. TCRdb processed the 5' RACE reads anew with MiXCR; each CDR3 protein has one entry. The sample lists tens of thousands of distinct CDR3 sequences, about an eighth occurring once. Specimen: PBMCs. The receptor source for this set is a man in his 60s in good health.

The table lists this clonotype with many counts. The chain has TRBV3-1 and TRBJ2-3; D call uncertain. Trimming removed 0 bases at V and 5 bases at J, with 9 bases between. CDR3 length equals 14 residues. Germline lookup yields CDR1 LGHDT and CDR2 YNNKEL (reference sequence). The CDR3 sequence: CASSQEIEQDTQYF. The CDR3 DNA reads TGTGCCAGCAGCCAAGAGATAGAACAAGATACGCAGTATTTT.

In this sample, this clonotype turned up a few times. The chain links TRBV7-2 to TRBJ2-1; 7 bases align to TRBD2. This CDR3 spans 16 amino acids. Trimming at V came to 3 bases and at J to 2 bases, leaving 7 bases not matched to a gene. CDR1 and CDR2 (germline): SGHTA, FQGNSA. CDR3: CASSFQEGLPYNEQFF. CDR3 DNA: TGTGCCAGCAGCTTTCAAGAGGGACTACCCTACAATGAGCAGTTCTTC. The whole variable domain, filled in from reference TRBV7-2 and TRBJ2-1, reads GAGVSQSPSNKVTEKGKDVELRCDPISGHTALYWYRQSLGQGLEFLIYFQGNSAPDKSGLPSDRFSAERTGGSVSTLTIQRTQQEDSAVYLCASSFQEGLPYNEQFFGPGTRLTVL.

The chain has TRBV7-2 and TRBJ2-5; a possible D gene is TRBD2 (7 bases). This CDR3 contains 15 residues. Germline CDR1 is SGHTA and CDR2 is FQGNSA. V was cut by 8 bases and J by 5 bases, with 21 bases left in between. CDR3: CASRIGGEGLETQYF. CDR3 sequence (DNA): TGTGCCAGCCGAATAGGGGGGGAGGGCCTGGAGACCCAGTACTTC.

This clonotype was seen more than once but under ten times. The CDR3 spells CASSFRGQGAGANVLTF. In DNA form, the CDR3 reads TGTGCCAGCAGTTTTCGGGGACAGGGGGCTGGGGCCAACGTCCTGACTTTC. The chain has TRBV28 and TRBJ2-6, with 11 bases matching TRBD1. Germline lookup yields CDR1 MDHEN and CDR2 SYDVKM. The CDR3 contains 17 residues. The trim removed 3 bases at V and 2 bases at J, leaving 3 bases unmatched.

This clonotype was counted at least ten times. V and J are TRBV7-9 and TRBJ1-1; D unclear. From germline, CDR1 is SEHNR and CDR2 FQNEAQ (reference sequence). The CDR3 extends over 11 amino acids. The V end lost 0 bases, the J end lost 7 bases, and 3 bases lay between the germline ends. CDR3 DNA: TGTGCCAGCAGCTTAGCCCTTGAAGCTTTCTTT. Translating gives CASSLALEAFF.

This clonotype showed up many times. This chain joins TRBV7-2 and TRBJ2-3; 8 nucleotides match TRBD2. The CDR3 sequence is 18 residues long. Germline V CDR1 and CDR2: SGHTA, FQGNSA. Trimming cost V 1 base and J 2 bases; bases outside gene matches: 11. The CDR3 here is CASSLGLVGRGNTDTQYF. The DNA of the CDR3 is TGTGCCAGCAGCTTAGGGCTCGTCGGGAGGGGCAACACAGATACGCAGTATTTT.

Ten or more counts support this clonotype. The chain is built from TRBV5-1 and TRBJ1-2, with TRBD1 matching over 9 bases. This CDR3 comprises 16 residues. Germline trimming cut 3 bases from V and 5 bases from J; bases unmatched to any gene: 11. Germline values: CDR1 SGHRS, CDR2 YFSETQ. The CDR3, as DNA: TGCGCCAGCAGCTCCGGGACAGGGTTTTCCTCTTATGGCTACACCTTC. Encoded protein: CASSSGTGFSSYGYTF.

This clonotype has a count of ten or more. The gene calls are TRBV7-8 and TRBJ2-3; 8 bases line up with TRBD2. The J segment lost 4 bases and the V segment lost 1 base, leaving 7 bases of the junction unmatched. Germline assignment: CDR1 SGHVS and CDR2 FQNEAQ. This CDR3 has 16 residues. The CDR3 here is CASSLDAGGLADTQYF. The CDR3 bases are TGTGCCAGCAGCTTAGACGCGGGGGGCCTCGCAGATACGCAGTATTTT.

The table lists this clonotype with many counts. This sequence joins TRBV5-1 and TRBJ2-5; 8 bases agree with TRBD2. Looked up from germline, CDR1 is SGHRS and CDR2 is YFSETQ. Trimming took 1 base from V and 3 from J; bases not matched to a gene: 5. The CDR3 is made up of 15 amino acids. The DNA for the CDR3 is TGCGCCAGCAGCTTGTTTTACGGGGGGGAAGAGACCCAGTACTTC. Residues: CASSLFYGGEETQYF.

This clonotype was recorded many times. The rearrangement uses TRBV7-6 and TRBJ2-3; 8 positions match TRBD2. This CDR3 is built from 16 residues. J was trimmed by 1 base and V by 5 bases; bases with no gene match: 8. CDR1 and CDR2 (germline): SGHVS, FNYEAQ. In nucleotides, the CDR3 is TGTGCCAGCAGCCTAGGTGGTAGCGGGGGCACAGATACGCAGTATTTT. This codes for CASSLGGSGGTDTQYF.

This clonotype was seen repeatedly, ten times or more. This chain uses TRBV4-3 with TRBJ1-2; possible D gene TRBD1, 6 bases. V lost 0 bases and J 4 bases, leaving 15 bases between the germline ends. The CDR3 loop spans 16 amino acids. Germline CDR1 reads LGHNA; CDR2 reads YSLEER. CDR3 nucleotides: TGCGCCAGCAGCCAAGAGAACAGGGACGTGATCTATGGCTACACCTTC. It is translated as CASSQENRDVIYGYTF.

This clonotype was counted many times. This chain links TRBV12-3 or TRBV12-4 with TRBJ2-1, with 7 bases that match TRBD1. With 7 bases clipped from V and 13 bases from J, the junction kept 10 bases outside the gene matches. CDR3 length: 12 residues. As DNA, the CDR3 is TGTGCCAGCACCACCTCGACAGGGCTACAGTTCTTC. Encoded protein: CASTTSTGLQFF.

Remarks on this clonotype: At one end the junction does not follow the germline gene, possibly because of a read error. The CDR3 DNA reads as TGCACCAGCAGCTTGGGACAGGTCCGGGAGACCCAGTACTTC. Its protein is CTSSLGQVRETQYF. The chain uses TRBV5-1 and TRBJ2-5; 8 bases line up with TRBD1. This CDR3 is built from 14 residues. CDR1 is SGHRS and CDR2 is YFSETQ in the germline V gene.

In this sample, this clonotype turned up many times. The V and J genes are TRBV6-5 and TRBJ2-2; D might be TRBD2 (6 bases). Trimming cost V 2 bases and J 6 bases, with 13 bases left between them. CDR1 and CDR2 from the germline V gene are MNHEY and SVGAGI. CDR3 length equals 15 residues. Here the CDR3 DNA reads TGTGCCAGCAGTTACCCCGGGGGTGGCGCCGGGGAGCTGTTTTTT. Its protein product is CASSYPGGGAGELFF.

In its sample, this clonotype was seen many times. The chain uses TRBV5-4 and TRBJ1-1, with a weak D call TRBD1 (5 bases). CDR1 and CDR2 from the germline V gene are SGHNT and YYREEE (reference sequence). With 4 bases removed from V and 3 bases from J, the gap between germline ends came to 19 bases. CDR3 length: 16 amino acids. The CDR3 DNA reads as TGTGCCAGCAGCCCCGCGGTACAGGCCGTGGACACTGAAGCTTTCTTT. It specifies CASSPAVQAVDTEAFF. The full variable domain, with the rest looked up from reference TRBV5-4 and TRBJ1-1, is ETGVTQSPTHLIKTRGQQVTLRCSSQSGHNTVSWYQQALGQGPQFIFQYYREEENGRGNFPPRFSGLQFPNYSSELNVNALELDDSALYLCASSPAVQAVDTEAFFGQGTRLTVV.

In this sample, this clonotype turned up many times. V usage is TRBV12-3 or TRBV12-4 and J usage is TRBJ1-6, with TRBD1 identical over 7 bases. Trimming took 6 bases from V and 11 from J; bases not matched to a gene: 4. CDR3 length equals 12 residues. Here the CDR3 DNA reads TGTGCCAGCAGCATACAGGGGACACCCCTCCACTTT. Translation: CASSIQGTPLHF.

This clonotype was recorded at least ten times. The chain carries TRBV7-2 and TRBJ2-1; TRBD2 agrees at 11 bases. With 6 bases clipped from V and 9 bases from J, the junction kept 16 bases outside the gene matches. The CDR3 length is 17 residues. CDR1 is SGHTA, CDR2 FQGNSA, per germline. The CDR3 DNA sequence: TGTGCCAGCAGGTCCCTAGCGGGGGGTACCGGGGATGGTGAGCAGTTCTTC. It is translated as CASRSLAGGTGDGEQFF.

This clonotype was recorded only once. Since a much larger clone is just one base distant, this may be a read error. The chain is built from TRBV6-5 and TRBJ2-2; TRBD1 matches at 10 bases. CDR1 MNHEY and CDR2 SVGAGI come from the germline V gene. Trimming at V came to 10 bases and at J to 7 bases, leaving 6 bases not matched to a gene. CDR3 length: 13 residues. The CDR3 nucleotides are TGTGCCACAACGGGACAGGGGAACGGGGAGCTGTTTTTT. Its protein is CATTGQGNGELFF.

This clonotype has just a few counts. V gene TRBV18 combines with J gene TRBJ1-1; D is ambiguous. The V end was cut by 2 bases, the J end by 5 bases, with 12 bases between. This CDR3 is 14 amino acids long. Germline V gene sequence: CDR1 KGHSH, CDR2 LQKENI. The CDR3 DNA is TGTGCCAGCTCACCAGGGGTCTCCGGAACTGAAGCTTTCTTT. Protein: CASSPGVSGTEAFF.

This clonotype was detected only once. Its ends do not fully match the called genes, so a read error is possible. The rearrangement uses TRBV6-5 and TRBJ2-7; no firm D call. The germline gives CDR1 MNHEY, CDR2 SVGAGI. This CDR3 has 13 residues. The CDR3 here is CTSSYGQHYEQYF. The CDR3, as DNA: TGTACCAGCAGTTACGGCCAGCACTACGAGCAGTACTTC.

Ten or more counts support this clonotype. The chain combines TRBV20-1 with TRBJ1-2, with D unclear. CDR1 is DFQATT, CDR2 SNEGSKA, per germline (reference sequence). With 0 bases removed from V and 7 bases from J, the gap between germline ends came to 9 bases. The CDR3 is 12 amino acids. CDR3 DNA sequence: TGCAGTGCTAGAGATCTTACGTTTGGCTACACCTTC. Amino acid sequence: CSARDLTFGYTF.

This clonotype was seen at least ten times. This rearrangement joins TRBV27 to TRBJ1-1, with D hard to call. The CDR3 is 12 amino acids. Germline loops: CDR1 MNHEY, CDR2 SMNVEV (reference sequence). The ends were cut back, 7 bases at V and 1 base at J, with 7 bases in the middle. The CDR3 loop is CASIGGNTEAFF. The CDR3 nucleotides are TGTGCCAGCATCGGAGGGAACACTGAAGCTTTCTTT.

The table lists this clonotype with many counts. The rearrangement uses TRBV18 and TRBJ1-5; D might be TRBD1 (5 bases). The germline V gene encodes CDR1 KGHSH and CDR2 LQKENI. V gave up 4 bases and J gave up 0 bases, with 10 bases separating them. The CDR3 contains 15 residues. CDR3 region: CASSQQDVSNQPQHF. The CDR3, as DNA: TGTGCCAGCTCACAACAGGACGTTAGCAATCAGCCCCAGCATTTT.

The rearrangement joins TRBV14 to TRBJ2-7; D gene unclear. V gave up 5 bases and J gave up 0 bases, with 14 bases separating them. In germline, CDR1 is SGHDN, CDR2 FVKESK. The CDR3 is 15 amino acids. The CDR3 sequence: CASSSSPPSSYEQYF. For the CDR3, the DNA is TGTGCCAGCAGCTCTAGTCCACCCAGCTCCTACGAGCAGTACTTC.

This clonotype was recorded many times. The V and J genes are TRBV6-2 or TRBV6-3 and TRBJ2-7; 10 positions agree with TRBD1. CDR1 is MNHEY, CDR2 SVGEGT, per germline. This CDR3 contains 15 residues. The V gene end was trimmed by 6 bases and the J gene end by 5 bases; junction bases not matched to a gene: 10. Here the CDR3 DNA reads TGTGCCAGCAGAGTACCGGGACAGGGGATCCACGAGCAGTACTTC. Translation gives CASRVPGQGIHEQYF.

This clonotype was seen many times. This rearrangement joins TRBV6-5 to TRBJ1-2; 8 positions agree with TRBD1. Germline V lookup: CDR1 MNHEY, CDR2 SVGAGI. Trimming took 6 bases from V and 3 from J; bases not matched to a gene: 3. The CDR3 has 13 amino acids. The CDR3 loop is CASSEQGDYGYTF. CDR3 nucleotides: TGTGCCAGCAGCGAACAGGGGGACTATGGCTACACCTTC.

This clonotype came up many times. The V and J genes are TRBV6-5 and TRBJ2-7; D is unresolved. The CDR3 length is 14 residues. From germline, CDR1 is MNHEY and CDR2 SVGAGI. V was clipped by 2 bases and J by 0 bases, with 8 bases between them. The CDR3 DNA reads as TGTGCCAGCAGTTACACCTTCAACTCCTACGAGCAGTACTTC. Translated: CASSYTFNSYEQYF.

This clonotype was detected ten times or more. This chain connects TRBV6-6 to TRBJ2-2; 9 bases match TRBD1. V shed 2 bases, J shed 7 bases, and the junction held 11 bases outside the gene matches. CDR3 length: 17 residues. The V gene's germline CDR1 is MNHNY and CDR2 SVGAGI (reference sequence). The CDR3 region has the DNA TGTGCCAGCAGTTACCCAGTAAACAGGGGGCTCGACGGGGAGCTGTTTTTT. Residues: CASSYPVNRGLDGELFF.

This clonotype was recorded at least ten times. This rearrangement joins TRBV7-2 to TRBJ2-3, with unresolved D. Germline V gene data show CDR1 as SGHTA and CDR2 as FQGNSA. The length of the CDR3 is 13 residues. V was shortened by 3 bases and J by 4 bases, with 8 bases between the two germline ends. CDR3 loop: CASSLAEPDTQYF. The CDR3 DNA sequence: TGTGCCAGCAGCTTGGCCGAGCCAGATACGCAGTATTTT.

This clonotype came up many times. The chain is built from TRBV20-1 and TRBJ1-2; D is possibly TRBD1 (6 bases). The CDR3 totals 12 residues. V lost 6 bases and J 4 bases, leaving 12 bases between the germline ends. CDR1 and CDR2 from the germline V gene are DFQATT and SNEGSKA (reference sequence). CDR3 bases: TGCAGTGCAAGTACGGGGGCCTATGGCTACACCTTC. It is translated as CSASTGAYGYTF.

This clonotype was seen a single time. This may come from a read error, since a much larger clone is one base off. This rearrangement joins TRBV20-1 to TRBJ1-2, with D possibly TRBD1 on 6 matching bases. The CDR3 loop spans 14 amino acids. Germline-derived CDR1 and CDR2 are DFQATT and SNEGSKA (reference sequence). The V end was cut by 8 bases, the J end by 2 bases, with 18 bases between. Written as DNA, the CDR3 is TGCAGTTCCAAAGCGACAGGCGGGAACTATGGCTACACCTTC. Translation: CSSKATGGNYGYTF.

The chain is built from TRBV12-3 or TRBV12-4 and TRBJ1-1; perhaps TRBD1 as D (5 bases). The CDR3 has 15 residues. Trimming cost V 3 bases and J 1 base, with 12 bases left between them. In DNA, the CDR3 is TGTGCCAGCAGTTTCAGGGCGCAGGGGAACACTGAAGCTTTCTTT. Translated: CASSFRAQGNTEAFF.